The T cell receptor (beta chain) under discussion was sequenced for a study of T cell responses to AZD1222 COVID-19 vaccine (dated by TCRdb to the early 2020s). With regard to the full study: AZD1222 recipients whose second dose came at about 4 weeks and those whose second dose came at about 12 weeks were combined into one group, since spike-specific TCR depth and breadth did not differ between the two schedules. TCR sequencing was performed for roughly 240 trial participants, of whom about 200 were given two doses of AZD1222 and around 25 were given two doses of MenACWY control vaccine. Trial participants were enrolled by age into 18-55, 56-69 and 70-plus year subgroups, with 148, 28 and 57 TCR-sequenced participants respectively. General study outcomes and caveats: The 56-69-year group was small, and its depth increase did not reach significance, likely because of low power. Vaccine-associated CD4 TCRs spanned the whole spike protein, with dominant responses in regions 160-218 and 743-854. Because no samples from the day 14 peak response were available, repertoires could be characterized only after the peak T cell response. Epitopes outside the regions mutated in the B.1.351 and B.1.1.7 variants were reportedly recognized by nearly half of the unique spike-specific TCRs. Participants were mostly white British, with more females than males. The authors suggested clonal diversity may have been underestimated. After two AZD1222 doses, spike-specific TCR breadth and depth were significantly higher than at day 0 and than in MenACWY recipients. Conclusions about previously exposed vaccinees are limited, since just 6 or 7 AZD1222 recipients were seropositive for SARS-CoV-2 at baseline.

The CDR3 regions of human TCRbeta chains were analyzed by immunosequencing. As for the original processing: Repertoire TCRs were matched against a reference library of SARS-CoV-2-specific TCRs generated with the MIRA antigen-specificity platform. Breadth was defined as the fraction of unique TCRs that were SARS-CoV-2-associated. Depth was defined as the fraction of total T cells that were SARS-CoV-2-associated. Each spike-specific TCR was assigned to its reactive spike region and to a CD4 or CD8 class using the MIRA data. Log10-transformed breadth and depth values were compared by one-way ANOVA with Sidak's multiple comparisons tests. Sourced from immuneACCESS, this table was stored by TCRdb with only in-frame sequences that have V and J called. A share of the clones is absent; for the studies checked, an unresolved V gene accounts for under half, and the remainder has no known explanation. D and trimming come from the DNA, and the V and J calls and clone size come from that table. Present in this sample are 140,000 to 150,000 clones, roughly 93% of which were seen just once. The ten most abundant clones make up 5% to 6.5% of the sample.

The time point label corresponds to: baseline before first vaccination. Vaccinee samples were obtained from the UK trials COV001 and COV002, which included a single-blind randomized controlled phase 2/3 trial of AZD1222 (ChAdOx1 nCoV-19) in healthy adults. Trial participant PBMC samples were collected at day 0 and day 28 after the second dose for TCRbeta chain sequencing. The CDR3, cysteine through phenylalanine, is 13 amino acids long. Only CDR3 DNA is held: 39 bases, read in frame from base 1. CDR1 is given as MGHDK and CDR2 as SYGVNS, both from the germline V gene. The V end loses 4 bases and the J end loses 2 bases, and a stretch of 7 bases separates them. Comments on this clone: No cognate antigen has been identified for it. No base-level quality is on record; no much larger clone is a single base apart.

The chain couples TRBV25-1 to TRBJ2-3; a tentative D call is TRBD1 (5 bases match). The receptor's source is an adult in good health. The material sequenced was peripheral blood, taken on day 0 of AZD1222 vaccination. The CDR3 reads CASSATATDTQYF. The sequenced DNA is TGTGCCAGCAGTGCGACAGCCACAGATACGCAGTATTTT.